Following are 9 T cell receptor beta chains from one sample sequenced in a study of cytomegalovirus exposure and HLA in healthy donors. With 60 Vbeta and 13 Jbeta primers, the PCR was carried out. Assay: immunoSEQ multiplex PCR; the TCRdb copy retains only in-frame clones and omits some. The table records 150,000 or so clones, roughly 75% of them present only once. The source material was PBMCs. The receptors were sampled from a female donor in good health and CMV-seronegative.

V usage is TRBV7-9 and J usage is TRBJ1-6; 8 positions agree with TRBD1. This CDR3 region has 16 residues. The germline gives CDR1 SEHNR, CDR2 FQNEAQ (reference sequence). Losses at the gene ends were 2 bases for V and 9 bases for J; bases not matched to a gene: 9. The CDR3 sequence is CASSLPPGQAGSPLHF. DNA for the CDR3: TGTGCCAGCAGCTTACCACCGGGACAGGCGGGTTCACCCCTCCACTTT.

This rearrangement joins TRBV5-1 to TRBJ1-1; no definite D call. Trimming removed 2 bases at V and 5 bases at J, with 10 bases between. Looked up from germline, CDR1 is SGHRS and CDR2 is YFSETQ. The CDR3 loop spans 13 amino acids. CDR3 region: CASSFAGDTEAFF. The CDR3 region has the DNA TGCGCCAGCAGCTTTGCGGGTGATACTGAAGCTTTCTTT.

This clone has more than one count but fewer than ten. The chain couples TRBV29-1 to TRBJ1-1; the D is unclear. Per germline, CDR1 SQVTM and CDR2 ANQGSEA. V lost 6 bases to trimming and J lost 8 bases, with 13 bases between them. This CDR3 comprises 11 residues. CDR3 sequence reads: CSVSAREEAFF. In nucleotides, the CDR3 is TGCAGCGTGTCTGCGAGAGAGGAAGCTTTCTTT.

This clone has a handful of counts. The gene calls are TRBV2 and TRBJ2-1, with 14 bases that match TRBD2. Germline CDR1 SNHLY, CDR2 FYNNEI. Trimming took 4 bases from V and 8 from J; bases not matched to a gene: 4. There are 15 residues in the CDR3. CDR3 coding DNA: TGTGCCAGCAGTGGGACTAGCGGGAGGAGGGATGAGCAGTTCTTC. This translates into CASSGTSGRRDEQFF.

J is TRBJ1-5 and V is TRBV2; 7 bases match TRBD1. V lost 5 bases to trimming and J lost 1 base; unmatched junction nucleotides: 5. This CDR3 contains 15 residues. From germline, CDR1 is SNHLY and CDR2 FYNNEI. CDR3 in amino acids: CASSIYRGSNQPQHF. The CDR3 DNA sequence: TGTGCCAGCAGTATCTACAGGGGAAGCAATCAGCCCCAGCATTTT.

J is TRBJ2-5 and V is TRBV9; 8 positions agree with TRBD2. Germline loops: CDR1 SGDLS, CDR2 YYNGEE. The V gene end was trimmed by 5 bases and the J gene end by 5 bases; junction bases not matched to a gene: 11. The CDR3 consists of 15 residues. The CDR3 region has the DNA TGTGCCAGCAGGGCAAGCGGGAGTCATACGGAGACCCAGTACTTC. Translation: CASRASGSHTETQYF.

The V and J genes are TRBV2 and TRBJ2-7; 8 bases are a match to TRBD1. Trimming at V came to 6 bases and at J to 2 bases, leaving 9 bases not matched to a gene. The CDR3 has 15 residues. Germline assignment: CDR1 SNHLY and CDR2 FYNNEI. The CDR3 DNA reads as TGTGCCAGCAGCCTTGGACAGGGCCCGACCTACGAGCAGTACTTC. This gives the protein CASSLGQGPTYEQYF.

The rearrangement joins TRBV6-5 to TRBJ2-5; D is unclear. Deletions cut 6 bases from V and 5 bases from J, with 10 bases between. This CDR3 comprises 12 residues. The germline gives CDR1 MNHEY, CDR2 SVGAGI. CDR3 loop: CASSLIAETQYF. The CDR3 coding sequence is TGTGCCAGCAGCCTGATTGCGGAGACCCAGTACTTC.

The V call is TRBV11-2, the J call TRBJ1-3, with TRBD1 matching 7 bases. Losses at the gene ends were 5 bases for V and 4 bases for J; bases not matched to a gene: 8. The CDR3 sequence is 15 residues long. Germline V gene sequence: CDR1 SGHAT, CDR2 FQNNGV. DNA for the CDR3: TGTGCCAGCAGCATCCCAGGGGGAGGAGGAAACACCATATATTTT. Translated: CASSIPGGGGNTIYF. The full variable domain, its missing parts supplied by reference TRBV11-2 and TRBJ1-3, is EAGVAQSPRYKIIEKRQSVAFWCNPISGHATLYWYQQILGQGPKLLIQFQNNGVVDDSQLPKDRFSAERLKGVDSTLKIQPAKLEDSAVYLCASSIPGGGGNTIYFGEGSWLTVV.